Each of the 20 T cell receptor beta chains below was sequenced from the same sample in a study of cytomegalovirus exposure and HLA in healthy donors. Use of 60 Vbeta and 13 Jbeta primers characterized the PCR. Using immunoSEQ multiplex PCR, the repertoire was profiled, and TCRdb retains in-frame clones only, with some absent. Of around 180,000 clones in the sample, roughly 88% are singletons; the top ten hold more than 0.95%. Sequenced sample: PBMCs. Receptor source: a girl aged 2 to 9 in good health and CMV-seropositive.

The chain has TRBV25-1 and TRBJ1-4; TRBD1 matches 9 bases. The CDR3 spans 17 residues. J was trimmed by 3 bases and V by 1 base; bases with no gene match: 6. Germline CDR1 is MGHDK and CDR2 is SYGVNS. The chain's CDR3 is CASSEFDRGMANEKLFF. Here the CDR3 DNA reads TGTGCCAGCAGTGAATTTGACAGGGGGATGGCTAATGAAAAACTGTTTTTT.

J is TRBJ2-7 and V is TRBV7-8; D is perhaps TRBD1 (5 bases). Germline V lookup: CDR1 SGHVS, CDR2 FQNEAQ. The CDR3 contains 14 residues. The V end was cut by 5 bases, the J end by 5 bases, with 16 bases between. The CDR3 nucleotides are TGTGCCAGCAGCAACCTTCTGTCAGGGAACGAGCAGTACTTC. Its translation is CASSNLLSGNEQYF. The variable domain in full, with the rest retrieved from reference TRBV7-8 and TRBJ2-7, is GAGVSQSPRYKVAKRGQDVALRCDPISGHVSLFWYQQALGQGPEFLTYFQNEAQLDKSGLPSDRFFAERPEGSVSTLKIQRTQQEDSAVYLCASSNLLSGNEQYFGPGTRLTVT.

The chain links TRBV4-1 to TRBJ1-1, with 7 positions matching TRBD1. The germline gives CDR1 MGHRA, CDR2 YSYEKL. Losses at the gene ends were 1 base for V and 10 bases for J; bases not matched to a gene: 6. The length of the CDR3 is 13 residues. CDR3 loop: CASSQGAGGRAFF. The CDR3 DNA reads as TGCGCCAGCAGCCAAGGGGCAGGGGGAAGAGCTTTCTTT.

The gene calls are TRBV2 and TRBJ1-2; TRBD1 might be the D (5 bases). Germline V gene data show CDR1 as SNHLY and CDR2 as FYNNEI. CDR3 length: 14 residues. V was trimmed by 5 bases and J by 3 bases, leaving 13 bases between them. CDR3 loop: CASSSSQGDYGYTF. The DNA of the CDR3 is TGTGCCAGCAGTTCCTCTCAGGGTGACTATGGCTACACCTTC.

In its sample, this clone was seen a few times. J is TRBJ2-7 and V is TRBV7-9, with 8 bases matching TRBD2. This CDR3 is 13 amino acids long. The germline V gene has CDR1 SEHNR and CDR2 FQNEAQ (reference sequence). V was clipped by 2 bases and J by 3 bases; unmatched bases: 0. The CDR3 region is CASSLTSGYEQYF. The DNA for the CDR3 is TGTGCCAGCAGCTTAACTAGCGGCTACGAGCAGTACTTC. Complete variable domain (other parts from reference TRBV7-9 and TRBJ2-7): DTGVSQNPRHKITKRGQNVTFRCDPISEHNRLYWYRQTLGQGPEFLTYFQNEAQLEKSRLLSDRFSAERPKGSFSTLEIQRTEQGDSAMYLCASSLTSGYEQYFGPGTRLTVT.

The chain links TRBV6-1 to TRBJ1-2, with D possibly being TRBD1 (5 bases). This CDR3 region has 15 residues. CDR1 is MNHNS, CDR2 SASEGT, per germline. V lost 2 bases to trimming and J lost 3 bases, with 13 bases between them. CDR3 loop: CASSELPGVDYGYTF. As DNA, the CDR3 is TGTGCCAGCAGTGAACTCCCGGGGGTGGACTATGGCTACACCTTC.

The chain recombines TRBV1 with TRBJ1-1. TRBV1 is annotated as a pseudogene. The CDR3 is 18 residues long. CDR3 bases: TGCACCAGCAGCCAAGTGGAAAACCTCAGCAGGAGGGCCATGGAAGCTTTCTTT. Its translation is CTSSQVENLSRRAMEAFF.

The chain joins TRBV4-1 to TRBJ2-3; TRBD2 is a possible D gene (6 bases). V was cut by 5 bases and J by 0 bases, with 15 bases left in between. Germline V lookup: CDR1 MGHRA, CDR2 YSYEKL. CDR3 length: 16 amino acids. The CDR3: CASSTRLGRSTDTQYF. The CDR3 DNA reads TGCGCCAGCAGCACTAGACTAGGCAGGAGCACAGATACGCAGTATTTT.

The rearrangement joins TRBV5-1 to TRBJ2-3; TRBD1 aligns across 8 bases. The CDR3 has 16 amino acids. Trimming took 4 bases from V and 3 from J; bases not matched to a gene: 10. From germline, CDR1 is SGHRS and CDR2 YFSETQ. This CDR3 is CASSPARGLVTDTQYF. CDR3 nucleotides: TGCGCCAGCAGCCCCGCCAGGGGGCTGGTTACAGATACGCAGTATTTT. Supplemented by reference TRBV5-1 and TRBJ2-3, the full variable domain reads KAGVTQTPRYLIKTRGQQVTLSCSPISGHRSVSWYQQTPGQGLQFLFEYFSETQRNKGNFPGRFSGRQFSNSRSEMNVSTLELGDSALYLCASSPARGLVTDTQYFGPGTRLTVL.

V is TRBV7-2 and J is TRBJ2-7; TRBD2 matches 12 bases. The CDR3 is 13 residues long. V was pared by 7 bases and J by 5 bases, with 3 bases of the junction left unmatched. CDR1 and CDR2 (germline): SGHTA, FQGNSA. CDR3 in DNA: TGTGCCAGCAAACTAGCGGGGGGCCACGAGCAGTACTTC. It specifies CASKLAGGHEQYF.

The chain is built from TRBV12-5 and TRBJ2-7; maybe TRBD1 (6 bases). Germline CDR1 reads LGHNT; CDR2 reads FRNRAP. V was shortened by 1 base and J by 6 bases, with 10 bases between the two germline ends. The CDR3 is 13 residues long. In nucleotides, the CDR3 is TGTGCTAGTGGTTTGGACAGGGCTTCCGAGCAGTACTTC. Its translation is CASGLDRASEQYF.

This chain links TRBV15 with TRBJ2-1, with TRBD1 matching 9 bases. The length of the CDR3 is 16 residues. V shed 6 bases and J 4 bases; nucleotides not matched to a gene: 10. CDR1 is LNHNV, CDR2 YYDKDF, per germline (reference sequence). In DNA, the CDR3 is TGTGCCACCAGGGACTACCGGGACAGGGTGTACAATGAGCAGTTCTTC. Translating it yields CATRDYRDRVYNEQFF.

The chain joins TRBV27 to TRBJ2-1, with D possibly being TRBD1 (6 bases). V lost 2 bases, J lost 2 bases, and 10 bases lay in between. The CDR3 has 15 residues. Per the germline V gene, CDR1 is MNHEY and CDR2 is SMNVEV (reference sequence). This CDR3 reads CASSLEDSTYNEQFF. The CDR3 region has the DNA TGTGCCAGCAGTTTAGAGGACAGCACCTACAATGAGCAGTTCTTC.

The chain uses TRBV5-1 and TRBJ2-7; the match to TRBD2 covers 7 bases. The trim removed 2 bases at V and 6 bases at J, leaving 5 bases unmatched. The CDR3 consists of 13 residues. CDR1 is SGHRS and CDR2 is YFSETQ in the germline V gene. CDR3 loop: CASSFPTSFEQYF. The CDR3 nucleotides are TGCGCCAGCAGCTTCCCGACTAGCTTCGAGCAGTACTTC.

The rearrangement links TRBV2 to TRBJ2-7; 8 nucleotides agree with TRBD2. This CDR3 comprises 15 residues. V lost 6 bases and J lost 0; bases outside the gene matches: 7. CDR1 SNHLY and CDR2 FYNNEI come from the germline V gene. The CDR3 DNA is TGTGCCAGCAGGGAACAGCGGGGGTACTCCTACGAGCAGTACTTC. It specifies CASREQRGYSYEQYF.

This chain links TRBV18 with TRBJ2-7, with a weak D call TRBD2 (6 bases). The CDR3 is made up of 15 amino acids. V lost 1 base, J lost 4 bases, and 14 bases lay in between. Germline V gene sequence: CDR1 KGHSH, CDR2 LQKENI. CDR3 DNA sequence: TGTGCCAGCTCACCACGGTCTCGCCGGGGGTACGAGCAGTACTTC. This sequence encodes CASSPRSRRGYEQYF.

The chain joins TRBV28 to TRBJ2-3; D ambiguous. Per the germline V gene, CDR1 is MDHEN and CDR2 is SYDVKM. This CDR3 has 16 residues. V lost 7 bases, J lost 2 bases, and 19 bases lay in between. The CDR3 region has the DNA TGTGCCAGCATAGGTTCACAGATCACATTCACAGATACGCAGTATTTT. Amino acids: CASIGSQITFTDTQYF. Full variable domain (remainder filled in from reference TRBV28 and TRBJ2-3): DVKVTQSSRYLVKRTGEKVFLECVQDMDHENMFWYRQDPGLGLRLIYFSYDVKMKEKGDIPEGYSVSREKKERFSLILESASTNQTSMYLCASIGSQITFTDTQYFGPGTRLTVL.

The genes are TRBV19 and TRBJ2-5; 8 bases are shared with TRBD1. After removal of 6 bases from V and 3 bases from J, the junction contained 6 bases not matched to a gene. The length of the CDR3 is 14 residues. Germline CDR1 and CDR2: LNHDA and SQIVND (reference sequence). The CDR3 sequence is CASSRQGYEETQYF. DNA for the CDR3: TGTGCCAGTAGCCGACAGGGGTATGAAGAGACCCAGTACTTC. Full variable domain (remainder filled in from reference TRBV19 and TRBJ2-5): DGGITQSPKYLFRKEGQNVTLSCEQNLNHDAMYWYRQDPGQGLRLIYYSQIVNDFQKGDIAEGYSVSREKKESFPLTVTSAQKNPTAFYLCASSRQGYEETQYFGPGTRLLVL.

This rearrangement joins TRBV28 to TRBJ2-7; TRBD1 matches 9 bases. The CDR3 loop spans 13 amino acids. After removal of 7 bases from V and 4 bases from J, the junction contained 5 bases not matched to a gene. Germline-derived CDR1 and CDR2 are MDHEN and SYDVKM. Here the CDR3 DNA reads TGTGCCAGCAAGGGACAGGGTCGGTACGAGCAGTACTTC. This sequence encodes CASKGQGRYEQYF.

V usage is TRBV5-4 and J usage is TRBJ2-7; the match to TRBD2 covers 8 bases. Looked up from germline, CDR1 is SGHNT and CDR2 is YYREEE (reference sequence). The CDR3 loop spans 15 amino acids. After removal of 4 bases from V and 3 bases from J, the junction contained 9 bases not matched to a gene. The DNA for the CDR3 is TGTGCCAGCAGCCAAGTGGCGGGAGGTTTCTACGAGCAGTACTTC. It encodes CASSQVAGGFYEQYF. The variable domain in full, completed from reference TRBV5-4 and TRBJ2-7, reads ETGVTQSPTHLIKTRGQQVTLRCSSQSGHNTVSWYQQALGQGPQFIFQYYREEENGRGNFPPRFSGLQFPNYSSELNVNALELDDSALYLCASSQVAGGFYEQYFGPGTRLTVT.